These 5 T cell receptor beta chains came from one sample sequenced in a study of patients and donors after allogeneic stem cell transplantation. One entry per CDR3 protein, called by TCRdb with MiXCR from the RT-PCR reads. The table shows 900,000 to 1,000,000 distinct CDR3 sequences, with roughly 17% occurring only once. The sample comprised blood, either unsorted or a sorted T cell fraction (not recorded which). The receptor source for this set is a human donor who was either an allogeneic HSCT recipient or a stem cell or donor lymphocyte infusion donor (not recorded which). It is not recorded whose cells these are; they may come from a transplant donor.

This clonotype has just a few counts. The chain has TRBV28 and TRBJ1-1, with TRBD1 matching over 9 bases. V dropped 5 bases and J dropped 4; count of bases not matched to a gene: 5. This CDR3 region has 14 residues. CDR1 MDHEN and CDR2 SYDVKM come from the germline V gene. CDR3 sequence reads: CASSRRTGVTEAFF. For the CDR3, the DNA is TGTGCCAGCAGTCGGAGGACAGGGGTCACTGAAGCTTTCTTT.

This clonotype was observed a handful of times. The chain uses TRBV12-3 or TRBV12-4 and TRBJ2-3; D is unresolved. CDR3 length: 12 amino acids. V was cut by 6 bases and J by 2 bases, with 6 bases left in between. The CDR3 nucleotides read TGTGCCAGCAGGTTTACCACAGATACGCAGTATTTT. It yields the protein CASRFTTDTQYF.

The genes are TRBV6-5 and TRBJ2-1; D unresolved. V lost 10 bases and J lost 7, with 11 bases in between. This CDR3 is built from 11 residues. Germline lookup yields CDR1 MNHEY and CDR2 SVGAGI. The CDR3 loop is CATHLSNEQFF. As DNA, the CDR3 is TGTGCCACCCACTTGTCAAATGAGCAGTTCTTC.

The chain uses TRBV27 and TRBJ2-1; D assignment may be TRBD1 or TRBD2 (6 bases each). CDR1 and CDR2 (germline): MNHEY, SMNVEV (reference sequence). Trimming left V 4 bases short and J 4 bases short, with 17 bases between. The CDR3 runs to 16 residues. This chain's CDR3 is CASSWGRTENYNEQFF. CDR3 DNA: TGTGCCAGCAGTTGGGGGAGGACAGAGAATTACAATGAGCAGTTCTTC.

This rearrangement joins TRBV7-9 to TRBJ1-4, with 8 bases lining up with TRBD1. Losses at the gene ends were 2 bases for V and 7 bases for J; bases not matched to a gene: 3. CDR1 is SEHNR, CDR2 FQNEAQ, per germline (reference sequence). The CDR3 consists of 14 residues. The CDR3 protein is CASSLQGAVEKLFF. The CDR3 nucleotides are TGTGCCAGCAGCTTACAGGGGGCTGTTGAAAAACTGTTTTTT.